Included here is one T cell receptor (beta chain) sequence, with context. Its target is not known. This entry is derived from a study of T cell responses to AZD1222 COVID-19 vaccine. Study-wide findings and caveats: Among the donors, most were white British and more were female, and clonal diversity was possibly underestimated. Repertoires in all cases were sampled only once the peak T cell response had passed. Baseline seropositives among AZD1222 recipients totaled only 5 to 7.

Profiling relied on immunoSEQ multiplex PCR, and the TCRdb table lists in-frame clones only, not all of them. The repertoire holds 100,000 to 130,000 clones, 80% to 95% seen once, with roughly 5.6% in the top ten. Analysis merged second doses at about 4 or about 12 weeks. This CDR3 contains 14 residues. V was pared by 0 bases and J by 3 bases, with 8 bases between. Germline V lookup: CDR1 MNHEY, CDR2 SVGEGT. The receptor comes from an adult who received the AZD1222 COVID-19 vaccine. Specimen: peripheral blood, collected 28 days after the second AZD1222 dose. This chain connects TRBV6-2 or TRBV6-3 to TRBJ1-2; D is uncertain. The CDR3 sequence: CASSYSFRDYGYTF. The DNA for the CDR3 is TGTGCCAGCAGTTACTCGTTCCGGGACTATGGCTACACCTTC.